The TCR beta chain under discussion was sequenced for a study of identical twins. This CDR3 contains 13 residues. The germline gives CDR1 SGHRS, CDR2 YFSETQ. The ends were cut back, 2 bases at V and 5 bases at J, with 11 bases in the middle. A universal primer site arose from template switching, and cDNA bore unique molecular identifiers. TCRdb redid the calling of the 5' RACE reads with MiXCR, one entry per CDR3 protein. The table records fewer than 550,000 distinct CDR3 sequences, 12% to 15% of them present only once. These records were also assigned to another study, of yellow fever vaccine responses in identical twins.

The TCR was taken from a young woman in good health. The chain joins TRBV5-1 to TRBJ2-7; no reliable D call. The sample comprised CD4+ T cells sorted from blood. The CDR3 bases are TGCGCCAGCAGCTTCAGGTTTCCCCACGAGCAGTACGTC. Protein sequence: CASSFRFPHEQYV.